This entry concerns a single T cell receptor beta chain. A second PCR of roughly 7 to 11 cycles used a sample-barcoded 5' primer and a J-beta primer mix. A template-switch adaptor that had 12 random nucleotides put a tag on each cDNA molecule. TCRdb reanalysed the 5' RACE reads using MiXCR and keeps one entry per CDR3 protein. The table lists 650,000 to 700,000 distinct CDR3 sequences, about 50% of them singletons. The sample belongs to a study of blood T cells in healthy people across ages. The CDR3 extends over 16 amino acids. The V gene's germline CDR1 is LGHNA and CDR2 YNFKEQ. The individuals who served as donors were healthy Caucasians living in Russia, aged about 6 to 95. Each donor gave ten milliliters of peripheral blood.

Sequenced material: blood. This rearrangement joins TRBV4-2 to TRBJ2-4, with 10 bases that match TRBD1. The J call could be wrong; TRBJ2-5 is a better fit for the DNA end. This TCR derives from a woman older than 75 in good health. In DNA form, the CDR3 reads TGTGCCAGCAGCCAAGAGAGGGGGACAGGGGCAGAGACCCAGTACTTC. Residues: CASSQERGTGAETQYF.